The next 31 T cell receptor beta chains were all read from a single sample in a study of CD8+ T cells in alopecia areata. Treatment denoted: oral pan-JAK inhibitor, 5-10 mg twice daily. cDNA prepared by RNA extraction and subsequent reverse transcription served as the template for sequencing. The method was immunoSEQ multiplex PCR; TCRdb's version includes in-frame clones alone and lacks a portion of them. Counted here are roughly 190,000 clones, 60% occurring once; the ten biggest clones make up approximately 1%. The sequences come from CD4+ T cells sorted from blood, collected at week 24, from a patient treated with tofacitinib. Source of these receptors: a human donor with alopecia areata.

As concerns this clone: One junction end does not reproduce the germline sequence, and a read error may be involved. The V call is TRBV5-1, the J call TRBJ1-1; the D is unclear. CDR3 length: 13 residues. From germline, CDR1 is SGHRS and CDR2 YFSETQ. In DNA form, the CDR3 reads TGCGCCAGCAGTTTGGAATACGACACTGAAGCTTTCTTT. It is translated as CASSLEYDTEAFF.

V and J are TRBV29-1 and TRBJ1-1; D uncertain. The length of the CDR3 is 11 residues. The germline V gene has CDR1 SQVTM and CDR2 ANQGSEA. Trimming took 5 bases from V and 5 from J, leaving 9 bases between them. In nucleotides, the CDR3 is TGCAGCGTTACAGAGGTTACTGAAGCTTTCTTT. As protein: CSVTEVTEAFF. The variable domain in full, completed from reference TRBV29-1 and TRBJ1-1, reads SAVISQKPSRDICQRGTSLTIQCQVDSQVTMMFWYRQQPGQSLTLIATANQGSEATYESGFVIDKFPISRPNLTFSTLTVSNMSPEDSSIYLCSVTEVTEAFFGQGTRLTVV.

Note on this clone: An end of the junction does not agree with germline; a read error may underlie this. The genes are TRBV29-1 and TRBJ2-1; D remains unclear. The CDR3 is 10 residues long. The germline CDR1 and CDR2 sequences are SQVTM and ANQGSEA. The CDR3 DNA reads as TGCAGCGGTGAACACAATGAGCAGTTCTTC. Its translation is CSGEHNEQFF.

Note on this clone: Distinct nucleotide sequences in the sample also encode this CDR3. V is TRBV7-3 and J is TRBJ2-5; no clear D gene. Germline V gene data show CDR1 as SGHTA and CDR2 as FQGTGA. The CDR3 covers 13 residues. V shed 0 bases and J shed 5 bases, with 7 bases lying between them. DNA for the CDR3: TGTGCCAGCAGCTTAACACCCCTCGAGACCCAGTACTTC. Amino acids: CASSLTPLETQYF.

The chain links TRBV14 to TRBJ2-2, with 9 bases that match TRBD1. The V segment lost 8 bases and the J segment 6 bases; nucleotides outside the gene matches: 4. Looked up from germline, CDR1 is SGHDN and CDR2 is FVKESK. This CDR3 is 13 amino acids long. CDR3 residues: CASGGQGSGELFF. In nucleotides, the CDR3 is TGTGCCAGCGGGGGACAGGGTTCCGGGGAGCTGTTTTTT.

The chain is built from TRBV7-2 and TRBJ2-5, with a possible D match to TRBD2 (6 bases). Trimming stripped 1 base from V and 6 bases from J, with 18 bases between. Per germline, CDR1 SGHTA and CDR2 FQGNSA. The CDR3 runs to 16 residues. This CDR3 reads CASSLVGGSGEQTQYF. In nucleotides, the CDR3 is TGTGCCAGCAGCTTAGTCGGGGGTTCCGGGGAACAGACCCAGTACTTC.

In its sample, this clone was seen a few times. The junction differs from germline at one of its ends, possibly a read error. This sequence joins TRBV29-1 and TRBJ1-2, with a possible D match to TRBD1 (6 bases). The CDR3 totals 8 residues. CDR1 SQVTM and CDR2 ANQGSEA come from the germline V gene. The CDR3 loop reads CSADGGHF. The CDR3 DNA reads TGCAGCGCTGATGGGGGCCACTTC.

The chain recombines TRBV9 with TRBJ2-3, with 8 positions matching TRBD2. Germline assignment: CDR1 SGDLS and CDR2 YYNGEE. J lost 2 bases, V lost 0 bases, and 5 bases had no gene match. The CDR3 has 16 residues. CDR3 sequence reads: CASSVAPLADTDTQYF. The CDR3 region has the DNA TGTGCCAGCAGCGTAGCTCCACTAGCGGACACAGATACGCAGTATTTT.

This chain joins TRBV7-3 and TRBJ2-3; D gene ambiguous. CDR3 length equals 12 residues. The V and J ends lost 8 bases and 1 base respectively, with 7 bases between them. Looked up from germline, CDR1 is SGHTA and CDR2 is FQGTGA. CDR3 protein: CASSRGTDTQYF. DNA of the CDR3: TGTGCCAGCTCAAGAGGCACAGATACGCAGTATTTT.

The chain carries TRBV7-9 and TRBJ1-2, with unresolved D. CDR3 size: 14 residues. The germline gives CDR1 SEHNR, CDR2 FQNEAQ (reference sequence). The ends were cut back, 5 bases at V and 4 bases at J, with 14 bases in the middle. DNA of the CDR3: TGTGCCAGCAGCATTCCGGGTGGAGGCTATGGCTACACCTTC. Amino acids: CASSIPGGGYGYTF.

A few counts support this clone. The chain combines TRBV7-2 with TRBJ1-1, with D unclear. This CDR3 is built from 13 residues. V was shortened by 2 bases and J by 8 bases, with 12 bases between the two germline ends. The germline gives CDR1 SGHTA, CDR2 FQGNSA. This chain's CDR3 is CASSLLRTAEAFF. The CDR3 bases are TGTGCCAGCAGCTTACTTAGGACGGCAGAAGCTTTCTTT.

The chain uses TRBV29-1 and TRBJ1-5, with 7 positions matching TRBD1. This CDR3 is 14 amino acids long. The trim removed 6 bases at V and 2 bases at J, leaving 7 bases unmatched. Per the germline V gene, CDR1 is SQVTM and CDR2 is ANQGSEA. The CDR3 DNA reads as TGCAGCGTGACAGGGACAACAGGCAATCAGCCCCAGCATTTT. This translates into CSVTGTTGNQPQHF.

CDR3 region: CSVDGLPVAEAFF. The CDR3 region has the DNA TGCAGCGTTGACGGACTCCCCGTGGCTGAAGCTTTCTTT. The V call is TRBV29-1, the J call TRBJ1-1; the D is unclear. Germline V CDR1 and CDR2: SQVTM, ANQGSEA. The CDR3 is 13 residues long. V was clipped by 3 bases and J by 6 bases, with 14 bases between them.

This clone has a handful of counts. The chain carries TRBV18 and TRBJ2-7; D perhaps matches TRBD1 (5 bases). In germline, CDR1 is KGHSH, CDR2 LQKENI. V dropped 6 bases and J dropped 3 bases, with 12 bases sitting between them. CDR3 length equals 13 residues. The CDR3 region has the DNA TGTGCCAGCTCCCCTGGGGCTTACTACGAGCAGTACTTC. Protein product: CASSPGAYYEQYF.

V is TRBV2 and J is TRBJ1-4; D uncertain. The V gene's germline CDR1 is SNHLY and CDR2 FYNNEI. V was pared by 7 bases and J by 0 bases, with 21 bases between. The CDR3 has 18 amino acids. The DNA of the CDR3 is TGTGCCAGCAAGAAAGGATACACCCTAAGTGCAACTAATGAAAAACTGTTTTTT. Translating gives CASKKGYTLSATNEKLFF.

In nucleotides, the CDR3 is TGCAGCGTCGGGACAGGGGCTTCCTATGGCTACACCTTC. It translates to CSVGTGASYGYTF. The gene calls are TRBV29-1 and TRBJ1-2; 10 bases agree with TRBD1. Germline V gene lookup returns CDR1 SQVTM and CDR2 ANQGSEA. The CDR3 is 13 amino acids. V dropped 6 bases and J dropped 4; count of bases not matched to a gene: 5.

The chain recombines TRBV11-2 with TRBJ2-5; D is uncertain. The CDR3 has 14 amino acids. CDR1 is SGHAT, CDR2 FQNNGV, per germline. V lost 8 bases, J lost 1 base, and 14 bases lay in between. This CDR3 is CASASPPAQETQYF. Written as DNA, the CDR3 is TGTGCCAGCGCCTCCCCCCCGGCCCAAGAGACCCAGTACTTC.

A note on this clone: The final CDR3 position lacks the conserved phenylalanine or tryptophan, pointing to a likely read error. This rearrangement joins TRBV19 to TRBJ1-4; a weak D match, TRBD1 (5 bases). The CDR3 is made up of 13 amino acids. Germline V CDR1 and CDR2: LNHDA, SQIVND (reference sequence). Trimming pared 7 bases from V and 7 bases from J, leaving 13 bases between. As DNA, the CDR3 is TGTGCCAGTAAACCGTGGGACCTTGAAAAACTGTTTCTT. Translating gives CASKPWDLEKLFL.

This clone was found a few times. The chain uses TRBV30 and TRBJ2-1; no definite D call. Trimming removed 5 bases at V and 2 bases at J, with 4 bases between. Germline V CDR1 and CDR2: GTSNPN, SVGIG (reference sequence). This CDR3 is built from 11 residues. The CDR3 DNA reads TGTGCCTGGGACACCTACAATGAGCAGTTCTTC. Protein sequence: CAWDTYNEQFF.

The chain combines TRBV7-2 with TRBJ1-4; D call uncertain. The V and J ends lost 1 base and 7 bases respectively, with 4 bases between them. The CDR3 is 12 residues long. Germline CDR1 and CDR2: SGHTA and FQGNSA. DNA for the CDR3: TGTGCCAGCAGCTTAGTTTCTGAAAAACTGTTTTTT. Its protein product is CASSLVSEKLFF.

Of note for this clone: Within the sample, other DNA sequences also encode this same CDR3. The CDR3 spells CSVGRNTEAFF. CDR3 DNA: TGCAGCGTTGGTCGGAACACTGAAGCTTTCTTT. The chain recombines TRBV29-1 with TRBJ1-1; no reliable D call. Trimming pared 4 bases from V and 1 base from J, leaving 4 bases between. Per the germline V gene, CDR1 is SQVTM and CDR2 is ANQGSEA. This CDR3 is 11 amino acids long.

V usage is TRBV30 and J usage is TRBJ1-2, with a possible D match to TRBD1 (5 bases). CDR3 length equals 13 residues. V lost 5 bases, J lost 2 bases, and 12 bases lay in between. Germline V gene sequence: CDR1 GTSNPN, CDR2 SVGIG (reference sequence). CDR3: CAWGDGMNYGYTF. DNA of the CDR3: TGTGCCTGGGGGGACGGAATGAACTATGGCTACACCTTC.

The J gene is TRBJ2-3, the V gene TRBV6-6; D is undetermined. There are 14 residues in the CDR3. The ends were cut back, 0 bases at V and 2 bases at J, with 6 bases in the middle. Germline assignment: CDR1 MNHNY and CDR2 SVGAGI (reference sequence). The CDR3 here is CASSYSTITDTQYF. CDR3 bases: TGTGCCAGCAGTTACTCGACCATCACAGATACGCAGTATTTT.

The CDR3 nucleotides read TGTGCCAGCAGCTTAAGTATAGCGGGGGGCCACAATGAGCAGTTCTTC. This gives the protein CASSLSIAGGHNEQFF. The rearrangement joins TRBV11-2 to TRBJ2-1; 10 bases align to TRBD2. Germline V gene lookup returns CDR1 SGHAT and CDR2 FQNNGV. V shed 2 bases and J 5 bases; nucleotides not matched to a gene: 6. CDR3 length: 16 residues. Using reference TRBV11-2 and TRBJ2-1 for the parts outside the CDR3, the full variable domain is EAGVAQSPRYKIIEKRQSVAFWCNPISGHATLYWYQQILGQGPKLLIQFQNNGVVDDSQLPKDRFSAERLKGVDSTLKIQPAKLEDSAVYLCASSLSIAGGHNEQFFGPGTRLTVL.

The chain has TRBV5-1 and TRBJ1-4, with TRBD1 matching over 7 bases. The germline V gene encodes CDR1 SGHRS and CDR2 YFSETQ. The CDR3 extends over 14 amino acids. V lost 4 bases to trimming and J lost 4 bases; unmatched junction nucleotides: 4. The CDR3 reads CASSQQGLNEKLFF. The CDR3 nucleotides read TGCGCCAGCAGCCAACAGGGGCTTAATGAAAAACTGTTTTTT.

J is TRBJ1-1 and V is TRBV30; tentative D call: TRBD1 (6 bases). Germline V CDR1 and CDR2: GTSNPN, SVGIG (reference sequence). V lost 0 bases to trimming and J lost 9 bases, with 11 bases between them. This CDR3 region has 12 residues. The CDR3 nucleotides read TGTGCCTGGAGTGTAGGATGGGGGCAAGCTTTCTTT. Its protein is CAWSVGWGQAFF.

This clone was counted a few times. The V gene is TRBV30, the J gene TRBJ2-3; D is unresolved. The CDR3 totals 11 residues. Looked up from germline, CDR1 is GTSNPN and CDR2 is SVGIG (reference sequence). The V end was cut by 2 bases, the J end by 6 bases, with 6 bases between. CDR3 in amino acids: CAWSKVDTQYF. In nucleotides, the CDR3 is TGTGCCTGGAGTAAGGTGGATACGCAGTATTTT.

V and J are TRBV29-1 and TRBJ2-5; D unresolved. CDR1 is SQVTM, CDR2 ANQGSEA, per germline. This CDR3 spans 11 amino acids. Trimming stripped 4 bases from V and 7 bases from J, with 10 bases between. The DNA for the CDR3 is TGCAGCGTTGGACCGCATGGGACCCAGTACTTC. This sequence encodes CSVGPHGTQYF.

This chain connects TRBV11-2 to TRBJ1-1; no clear D gene. The CDR3 is 11 residues long. V dropped 5 bases and J dropped 8 bases, with 9 bases sitting between them. Germline V gene lookup returns CDR1 SGHAT and CDR2 FQNNGV. The CDR3 bases are TGTGCCAGCAGCCCCTGGACGGAAGCTTTCTTT. This gives the protein CASSPWTEAFF.

The chain has TRBV14 and TRBJ2-7; D is perhaps TRBD2 (6 bases). The CDR3 is 13 residues long. Trimming took off 1 base at V and 6 bases at J, with 10 bases between the two ends. Germline lookup yields CDR1 SGHDN and CDR2 FVKESK. CDR3 loop: CASSQAGVFEQYF. In DNA form, the CDR3 reads TGTGCCAGCAGCCAAGCGGGAGTCTTCGAGCAGTACTTC.

This clone was seen a handful of times. The chain uses TRBV11-3 and TRBJ2-2; D might be TRBD1 (5 bases). Germline V gene lookup returns CDR1 SGHNT and CDR2 YENEEA. The CDR3 consists of 15 residues. Trimming removed 4 bases at V and 3 bases at J, with 12 bases between. As DNA, the CDR3 is TGTGCCAGCAGCTCGAATCAGGGATACACCGGGGAGCTGTTTTTT. This codes for CASSSNQGYTGELFF.